This T cell receptor (beta chain) was documented in a study of CD8 T cells in ankylosing spondylitis (dated by TCRdb to the late 2010s). Regarding the research as a whole: T cell receptor beta repertoires were profiled in healthy donors and ankylosing spondylitis patients so that disease-linked TCR variants could be found. Peripheral blood samples were taken, and synovial fluid was additionally collected from ankylosing spondylitis patients. In total, the full study cohort was made up of 85 to 140 healthy donors and about two dozen ankylosing spondylitis patients. Findings and caveats that apply to the study as a whole: Some motif variants were previously reported in synovial fluid and blood of reactive arthritis patients, suggesting common disease-initiation mechanisms. According to the report, matched synovial fluid samples from ankylosing spondylitis patients were significantly enriched for the disease-linked clones. The disease-linked clones had a CD8+ phenotype and were found at relatively low frequencies in peripheral blood. Blood from ankylosing spondylitis patients appeared to be characterized by a TCR beta motif composed of 7 to 9 highly homologous amino acid variants.

Comment on this clonotype: Its antigen remains unidentified. No much larger clonotype is one base removed from it; base qualities were not supplied.

From a lookup of the germline V gene, CDR1 and CDR2 are MGHRA and YSYEKL. Trimming costs V 7 bases and J 8 bases, and their ends lie 20 bases apart. From its cysteine to its phenylalanine, the CDR3 spans 15 amino acids. CDR3 DNA only is kept here, 45 bases in frame from base 1. Instrument on record: Illumina HiSeq 2500. Quantitative 5'-RACE with molecular barcodes was used to prepare TCR beta libraries. The published analysis was carried out like this. A new computational method based on a probabilistic model of VDJ rearrangement was used to identify disease-linked TCR variants. TCRdb trimmed the raw reads at Q25, called clones with MiXCR and kept productive beta chains. Rows merge per CDR3 protein into single entries with the most common DNA and genes. Here the V and J calls rest on TCRdb's processing, not on the authors' analysis. For this sample the table gives approximately 400,000 distinct CDR3 sequences, of which 25% to 30% were detected only once. The ten largest clones add up to roughly 0.8% of the sample.

Sequenced material: blood, either unsorted or a sorted T cell fraction (not recorded which). The chain joins TRBV4-1 to TRBJ1-4, with no reliable assignment of the D segment. This TCR derives from a male donor with ankylosing spondylitis. The CDR3: CASNRNAGGEEKLFF. The DNA sequence is given as TGCGCCAGCAACCGTAACGCGGGCGGAGAGGAAAAACTGTTTTTT.